This T cell receptor beta chain comes out of a study of read filtering for tumor transcriptome and immune sequencing. The library was built from 400 to 500 ng RNA with molecular barcoded adaptors for alpha/delta and beta/gamma chains. TCRdb fed the reads into MiXCR, producing one record per CDR3 protein. The profile shows approximately 40,000 distinct CDR3 sequences, about an eighth of them singletons. The CDR3 totals 11 residues. Trimming pared 4 bases from V and 9 bases from J, leaving 7 bases between. Germline-derived CDR1 and CDR2 are SNHLY and FYNNEI. At least ten counts were recorded for this clonotype.

The specimen was a population of CD138-negative cells sorted from bone marrow. This receptor was taken from a donor over 35 with multiple myeloma. This chain uses TRBV2 with TRBJ2-1; no clear D. CDR3 nucleotide sequence: TGTGCCAGCAGTGGAAGTATTGAGCAGTTCTTC. Its protein is CASSGSIEQFF.